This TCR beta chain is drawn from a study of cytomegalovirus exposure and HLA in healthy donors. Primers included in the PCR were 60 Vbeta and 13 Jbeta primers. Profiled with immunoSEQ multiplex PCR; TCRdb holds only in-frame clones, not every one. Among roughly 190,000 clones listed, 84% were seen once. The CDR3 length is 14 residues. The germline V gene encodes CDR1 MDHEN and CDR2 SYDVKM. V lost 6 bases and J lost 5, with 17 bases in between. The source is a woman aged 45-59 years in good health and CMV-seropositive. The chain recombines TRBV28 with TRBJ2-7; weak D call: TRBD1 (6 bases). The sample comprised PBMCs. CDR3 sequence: CASSRSGTINEQYF. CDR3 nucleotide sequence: TGTGCCAGCAGCCGGTCCGGGACAATCAACGAGCAGTACTTC.